This T cell receptor beta chain comes out of a study of post-analysis software for immune sequencing data. Prepared libraries of TCR beta cDNA carried unique molecular identifiers. MiXCR was run by TCRdb on the PCR reads, yielding one entry per CDR3 protein. The repertoire holds some 190,000 distinct CDR3 sequences, approximately 29% seen once, with around 3.7% in the top ten. At least ten counts were recorded for this clonotype. The source material was blood. This clonotype was obtained from a girl aged 2-17 years with multiple sclerosis.

The CDR3 sequence: CASSRGQVEAFF. The DNA of the CDR3 is TGTGCCAGCAGCCGTGGACAGGTTGAAGCTTTCTTT. The chain carries TRBV7-8 and TRBJ1-1; TRBD1 matches 7 bases. From germline, CDR1 is SGHVS and CDR2 FQNEAQ. After removal of 5 bases from V and 7 bases from J, the junction contained 4 bases not matched to a gene. The CDR3 consists of 12 residues.